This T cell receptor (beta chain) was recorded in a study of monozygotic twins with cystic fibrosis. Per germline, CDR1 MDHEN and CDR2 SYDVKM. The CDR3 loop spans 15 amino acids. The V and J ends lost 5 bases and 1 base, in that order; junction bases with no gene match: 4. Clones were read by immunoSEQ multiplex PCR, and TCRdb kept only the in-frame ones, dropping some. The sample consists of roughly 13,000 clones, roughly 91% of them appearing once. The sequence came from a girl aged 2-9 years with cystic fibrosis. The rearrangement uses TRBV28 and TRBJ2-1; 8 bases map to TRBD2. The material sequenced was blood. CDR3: CASSRSGRSYNEQFF. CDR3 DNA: TGTGCCAGCAGTCGAAGCGGGAGATCCTACAATGAGCAGTTCTTC.